This T cell receptor beta chain was profiled in a study of identical twins. Study outcomes and limitations: Fewer insertions marked abundant cord blood beta clonotypes; young adult naive trended weakly, memory not at all. Twins showed weaker excess sharing in their beta out-of-frame sequences.

This CDR3 has 16 amino acids. After removal of 4 bases from V and 4 bases from J, the junction contained 10 bases not matched to a gene. The germline V gene encodes CDR1 SGHDN and CDR2 FVKESK. Everyone who donated was a healthy Caucasian. Via MiXCR, TCRdb re-called the 5' RACE reads, giving one row per CDR3 protein. The sample lists about 210,000 distinct CDR3 sequences; less than 10% were seen once. This clonotype turned up a few times. Its antigen is as yet unknown. The source material was memory (CD45RO+) T cells sorted from blood. The rearrangement links TRBV14 to TRBJ2-1, with TRBD2 matching 7 bases. The TCR was taken from a woman under 30 in good health. The DNA for the CDR3 is TGTGCCAGCAGCCGTTATACTAGCGCGGGGTACAATGAGCAGTTCTTC. Translated, it gives CASSRYTSAGYNEQFF.